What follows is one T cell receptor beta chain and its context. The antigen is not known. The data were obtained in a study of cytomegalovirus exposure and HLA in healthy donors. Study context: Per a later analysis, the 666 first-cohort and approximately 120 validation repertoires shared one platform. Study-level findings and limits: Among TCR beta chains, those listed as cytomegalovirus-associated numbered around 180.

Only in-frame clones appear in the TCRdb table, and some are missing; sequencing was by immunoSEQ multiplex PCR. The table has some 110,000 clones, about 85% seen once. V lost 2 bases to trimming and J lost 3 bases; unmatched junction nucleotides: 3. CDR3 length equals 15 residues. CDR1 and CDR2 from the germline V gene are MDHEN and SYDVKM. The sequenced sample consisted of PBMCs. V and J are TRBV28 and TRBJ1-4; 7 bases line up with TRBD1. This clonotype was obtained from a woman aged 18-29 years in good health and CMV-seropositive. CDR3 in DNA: TGTGCCAGCAGTTTACCCACAGGGGCTAATGAAAAACTGTTTTTT. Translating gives CASSLPTGANEKLFF.